A single sample is the source of the 23 T cell receptor beta chains below, sequenced in a study of blood T cell repertoires in COVID-19. Data came from immunoSEQ multiplex PCR; TCRdb stores just in-frame clones and leaves some out. The repertoire includes tens of thousands of clones, about 85% of them detected once, and 9% to 15% sits in the top ten. The sequencing input was peripheral blood. The receptors stem from a human donor in a cohort sampled during active COVID-19.

The chain links TRBV19 to TRBJ2-1, with 9 positions matching TRBD1. Germline V gene data show CDR1 as LNHDA and CDR2 as SQIVND (reference sequence). The CDR3 contains 14 residues. After removal of 6 bases from V and 5 bases from J, the junction contained 5 bases not matched to a gene. In DNA form, the CDR3 reads TGTGCCAGTAGACGGGACAGGGCCGACAATGAGCAGTTCTTC. Protein sequence: CASRRDRADNEQFF.

The chain employs TRBV11-2 and TRBJ1-2; weak D call: TRBD1 (6 bases). The CDR3 totals 13 residues. CDR1 and CDR2 (germline): SGHAT, FQNNGV. The V end lost 5 bases, the J end lost 4 bases, and 11 bases lay between the germline ends. CDR3 in amino acids: CASSEQGAYGYTF. The DNA of the CDR3 is TGTGCCAGCAGCGAACAGGGAGCCTATGGCTACACCTTC.

The chain employs TRBV4-1 and TRBJ2-1, with D unresolved. CDR3 length equals 13 residues. Deletions cut 1 base from V and 4 bases from J, with 5 bases between. CDR1 and CDR2 (germline): MGHRA, YSYEKL. Here the CDR3 reads CASSQASYNEQFF. CDR3 DNA sequence: TGCGCCAGCAGCCAAGCATCATACAATGAGCAGTTCTTC.

The chain couples TRBV9 to TRBJ2-2; TRBD2 matches 8 bases. The ends lost 2 bases at V and 0 bases at J; junction bases unmatched: 0. This CDR3 is 15 amino acids long. The germline V gene has CDR1 SGDLS and CDR2 YYNGEE. Here the CDR3 reads CASSVSGANTGELFF. CDR3 bases: TGTGCCAGCAGCGTTAGCGGGGCGAACACCGGGGAGCTGTTTTTT.

V gene TRBV19 combines with J gene TRBJ2-5; possible D gene TRBD1, 5 bases. There are 13 residues in the CDR3. CDR1 is LNHDA, CDR2 SQIVND, per germline (reference sequence). V shed 3 bases and J shed 5 bases, with 10 bases lying between them. The CDR3 is CASSMVRGETQYF. CDR3 nucleotide sequence: TGTGCCAGTAGTATGGTAAGGGGTGAGACCCAGTACTTC.

The chain carries TRBV19 and TRBJ1-5, with 9 nucleotides matching TRBD1. The CDR3 length is 14 residues. Germline CDR1 is LNHDA and CDR2 is SQIVND (reference sequence). The trim removed 7 bases at V and 4 bases at J, leaving 5 bases unmatched. CDR3: CASTYRGQNQPQHF. The CDR3, as DNA: TGTGCCAGTACCTACAGGGGGCAGAATCAGCCCCAGCATTTT.

The V and J genes are TRBV5-1 and TRBJ2-5; 9 bases are a match to TRBD2. CDR1 SGHRS and CDR2 YFSETQ come from the germline V gene. This CDR3 is built from 17 residues. The V segment lost 0 bases and the J segment 2 bases; nucleotides outside the gene matches: 8. For the CDR3, the DNA is TGCGCCAGCAGCTTGGACGCGGGGGGGCCGAAGCAAGAGACCCAGTACTTC. Translated: CASSLDAGGPKQETQYF. The full variable domain, with the rest looked up from reference TRBV5-1 and TRBJ2-5, is KAGVTQTPRYLIKTRGQQVTLSCSPISGHRSVSWYQQTPGQGLQFLFEYFSETQRNKGNFPGRFSGRQFSNSRSEMNVSTLELGDSALYLCASSLDAGGPKQETQYFGPGTRLLVL.

The table lists this clone with a few counts. This sequence joins TRBV7-2 and TRBJ1-2, with D perhaps matching TRBD1 (5 bases). The CDR3 runs to 15 residues. Per germline, CDR1 SGHTA and CDR2 FQGNSA. Trimming left V 4 bases short and J 5 bases short, with 17 bases between. DNA of the CDR3: TGTGCCAGCAGCTCGGATCGGGGGGGGAGGTATGGCTACACCTTC. Translation gives CASSSDRGGRYGYTF.

This clone showed up just a few times. The V and J genes are TRBV7-2 and TRBJ2-1, with D hard to call. The CDR3 is 15 residues long. The V and J ends lost 5 bases and 7 bases respectively, with 18 bases between them. Germline assignment: CDR1 SGHTA and CDR2 FQGNSA. CDR3 in DNA: TGTGCCAGCAGCCCACACTACGATCCTTTGAATGAGCAGTTCTTC. Translated, it gives CASSPHYDPLNEQFF.

The chain recombines TRBV11-3 with TRBJ2-3; 10 bases are a match to TRBD1. Germline-derived CDR1 and CDR2 are SGHNT and YENEEA. CDR3 size: 15 residues. The J segment lost 2 bases and the V segment lost 5 bases, leaving 4 bases of the junction unmatched. CDR3 amino acids: CASSEGTGVTDTQYF. The CDR3 region has the DNA TGTGCCAGCAGCGAAGGGACAGGGGTCACAGATACGCAGTATTTT. Based on the CDR3 plus reference TRBV11-3 and TRBJ2-3, the full variable domain is EAGVVQSPRYKIIEKKQPVAFWCNPISGHNTLYWYLQNLGQGPELLIRYENEEAVDDSQLPKDRFSAERLKGVDSTLKIQPAELGDSAVYLCASSEGTGVTDTQYFGPGTRLTVL.

The chain combines TRBV5-8 with TRBJ1-6; 9 nucleotides match TRBD1. The CDR3 spans 14 residues. V shed 3 bases and J 8 bases; nucleotides not matched to a gene: 3. Per germline, CDR1 SGHTS and CDR2 YDEGEE. CDR3 protein: CASSSWTGDSPLHF. In DNA, the CDR3 is TGTGCCAGCAGCTCCTGGACAGGGGATTCACCCCTCCACTTT.

There are a few counts of this clone. V and J are TRBV30 and TRBJ1-6, with D uncertain. The ends were cut back, 5 bases at V and 6 bases at J, with 14 bases in the middle. The CDR3 length is 14 residues. Germline V gene sequence: CDR1 GTSNPN, CDR2 SVGIG (reference sequence). The CDR3 DNA reads TGTGCCTGGCAGGTGATTCTTAGTAATTCACCCCTCCACTTT. Its protein is CAWQVILSNSPLHF.

A single count supports this clone. The rearrangement uses TRBV11-2 and TRBJ1-1; TRBD1 might be the D (6 bases). Between the trimmed V and J ends, which lost 4 bases and 4 bases, there was a span of 16 bases. CDR1 is SGHAT, CDR2 FQNNGV, per germline. The CDR3 loop spans 15 amino acids. CDR3 nucleotide sequence: TGTGCCAGCAGCTATGGACAGTCTCTTCGCACTGAAGCTTTCTTT. Its protein is CASSYGQSLRTEAFF.

The chain joins TRBV7-2 to TRBJ2-3; 8 bases line up with TRBD2. Trimming took 2 bases from V and 1 from J; bases not matched to a gene: 8. Germline-derived CDR1 and CDR2 are SGHTA and FQGNSA. This CDR3 has 17 residues. The DNA of the CDR3 is TGTGCCAGCAGCTTAACTGGCGGGGGGCGAGGCACAGATACGCAGTATTTT. This codes for CASSLTGGGRGTDTQYF.

By share, this clone ranks as medium-sized (0.01 to 0.1%). The chain couples TRBV5-1 to TRBJ1-5; 9 bases fit TRBD1. The junction had 5 bases not matched to a gene; V was cut back by 1 base and J by 6 bases. The CDR3 has 15 residues. CDR1 is SGHRS and CDR2 is YFSETQ in the germline V gene. This chain's CDR3 is CASSLTGGWSQPQHF. The CDR3 DNA reads as TGCGCCAGCAGCTTGACAGGGGGCTGGAGTCAGCCCCAGCATTTT. Full variable domain (remainder filled in from reference TRBV5-1 and TRBJ1-5): KAGVTQTPRYLIKTRGQQVTLSCSPISGHRSVSWYQQTPGQGLQFLFEYFSETQRNKGNFPGRFSGRQFSNSRSEMNVSTLELGDSALYLCASSLTGGWSQPQHFGDGTRLSIL.

The chain carries TRBV19 and TRBJ1-1, with a weak D call TRBD1 (5 bases). V was clipped by 6 bases and J by 4 bases, with 12 bases between them. This CDR3 contains 13 residues. Germline CDR1 and CDR2: LNHDA and SQIVND (reference sequence). The CDR3 here is CASRNGGSTEAFF. The CDR3 region has the DNA TGTGCCAGTAGAAATGGGGGGTCCACTGAAGCTTTCTTT.

This chain links TRBV5-5 with TRBJ1-3, with a possible D match to TRBD1 (5 bases). Germline V gene data show CDR1 as SGHKS and CDR2 as YYEKEE (reference sequence). V lost 3 bases and J lost 2, with 12 bases in between. CDR3 size: 15 residues. CDR3 residues: CASSSTATTGNTIYF. As DNA, the CDR3 is TGTGCCAGCAGCTCGACAGCAACTACTGGAAACACCATATATTTT.

This clone was seen only once. The CDR3 sequence: CASSLLTDYNSPLHF. The CDR3 DNA is TGCGCCAGCAGCTTGTTAACAGACTATAATTCACCCCTCCACTTT. The rearrangement joins TRBV5-1 to TRBJ1-6, with unresolved D. The CDR3 covers 15 residues. V was cut by 1 base and J by 3 bases, with 8 bases left in between. The germline CDR1 and CDR2 sequences are SGHRS and YFSETQ.

The chain joins TRBV19 to TRBJ2-1; 11 bases are a match to TRBD1. Germline CDR1 and CDR2: LNHDA and SQIVND (reference sequence). V was clipped by 6 bases and J by 7 bases; unmatched bases: 5. The CDR3 is made up of 14 amino acids. The CDR3 nucleotides are TGTGCCAGTAGGGGGACAGGGGGTGGGAATGAGCAGTTCTTC. Translation: CASRGTGGGNEQFF.

This chain uses TRBV5-4 with TRBJ2-7; 9 bases line up with TRBD1. Germline lookup yields CDR1 SGHNT and CDR2 YYREEE (reference sequence). CDR3 length: 16 amino acids. Trimming took 2 bases from V and 1 from J; bases not matched to a gene: 7. CDR3: CASSFRIGTGSYEQYF. The CDR3, as DNA: TGTGCCAGCAGCTTCCGAATCGGGACAGGGTCCTACGAGCAGTACTTC.

V is TRBV5-1 and J is TRBJ2-1; TRBD1 might be the D (5 bases). The germline gives CDR1 SGHRS, CDR2 YFSETQ. V was pared by 0 bases and J by 2 bases, with 9 bases between. This CDR3 has 15 amino acids. CDR3 loop: CASSLGGSTYNEQFF. The CDR3 coding sequence is TGCGCCAGCAGCTTGGGGGGCAGTACCTACAATGAGCAGTTCTTC.

V gene TRBV5-1 combines with J gene TRBJ1-1, with 10 bases identical to TRBD1. The CDR3 has 14 residues. With V trimmed by 7 bases and J by 7 bases, 10 bases remained unmatched. In germline, CDR1 is SGHRS, CDR2 YFSETQ. CDR3 loop: CASRQGATPVEAFF. The CDR3 DNA is TGCGCCAGCCGACAGGGGGCTACCCCGGTTGAAGCTTTCTTT.

The CDR3 here is CASGLWETQYF. In DNA form, the CDR3 reads TGCGCCAGCGGCCTCTGGGAGACCCAGTACTTC. V and J are TRBV10-2 and TRBJ2-5; D is unclear. Germline V gene data show CDR1 as WSHSY and CDR2 as SAAADI. CDR3 length: 11 amino acids. Trimming shortened V by 8 bases and J by 5 bases, and 9 bases separated the two germline ends.